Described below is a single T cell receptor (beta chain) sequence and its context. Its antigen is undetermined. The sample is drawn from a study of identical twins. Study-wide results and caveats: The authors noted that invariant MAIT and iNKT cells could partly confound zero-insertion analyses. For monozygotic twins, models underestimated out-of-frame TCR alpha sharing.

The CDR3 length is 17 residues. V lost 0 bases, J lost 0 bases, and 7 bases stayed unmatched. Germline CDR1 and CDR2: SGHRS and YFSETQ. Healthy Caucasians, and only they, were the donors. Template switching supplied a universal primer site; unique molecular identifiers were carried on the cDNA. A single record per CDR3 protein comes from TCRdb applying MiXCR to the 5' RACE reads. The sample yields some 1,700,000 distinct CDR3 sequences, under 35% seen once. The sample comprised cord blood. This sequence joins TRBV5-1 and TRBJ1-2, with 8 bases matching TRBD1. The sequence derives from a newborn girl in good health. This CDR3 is CASSLGGTGEANYGYTF. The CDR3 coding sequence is TGCGCCAGCAGCTTGGGCGGGACAGGAGAAGCTAACTATGGCTACACCTTC. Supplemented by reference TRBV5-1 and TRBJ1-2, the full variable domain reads KAGVTQTPRYLIKTRGQQVTLSCSPISGHRSVSWYQQTPGQGLQFLFEYFSETQRNKGNFPGRFSGRQFSNSRSEMNVSTLELGDSALYLCASSLGGTGEANYGYTFGSGTRLTVV.